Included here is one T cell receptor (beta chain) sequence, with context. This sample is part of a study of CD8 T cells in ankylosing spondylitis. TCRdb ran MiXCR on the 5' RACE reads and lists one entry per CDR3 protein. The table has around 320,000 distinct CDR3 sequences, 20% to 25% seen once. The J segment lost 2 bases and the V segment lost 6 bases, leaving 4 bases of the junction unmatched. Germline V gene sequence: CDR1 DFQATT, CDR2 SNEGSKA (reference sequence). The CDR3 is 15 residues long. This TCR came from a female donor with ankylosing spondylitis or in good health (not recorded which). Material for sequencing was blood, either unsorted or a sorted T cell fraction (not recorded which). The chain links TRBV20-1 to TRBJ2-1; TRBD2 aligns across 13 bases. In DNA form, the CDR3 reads TGCAGTGCCCGGACTAGCGGGAGCCCCTACAATGAGCAGTTCTTC. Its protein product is CSARTSGSPYNEQFF.